This entry concerns a single TCR beta chain. From germline, CDR1 is SGHTA and CDR2 FQGNSA. The CDR3 length is 16 residues. Trimming took off 5 bases at V and 2 bases at J, with 17 bases between the two ends. TCRdb redid the calling of the 5' RACE reads with MiXCR, one entry per CDR3 protein. Of under 85,000 distinct CDR3 sequences in the sample, about 14% were seen once. These data come from a study of early T cells in non-severe SARS-CoV-2 infection. This sequence was found in an adult who was a healthcare worker with PCR-confirmed SARS-CoV-2 infection or an uninfected control (not recorded which). The J gene is TRBJ2-3, the V gene TRBV7-2, with D possibly TRBD2 on 6 matching bases. The sample consisted of whole blood, taken at baseline. CDR3 sequence: CASSGRGAGFTDTQYF. The CDR3, as DNA: TGTGCCAGCAGCGGGCGGGGCGCGGGGTTCACAGATACGCAGTATTTT.